This T cell receptor beta chain is from a study of OX40 agonist ivuxolimab in advanced cancers. The overall study: Of the patients, three showed partial responses, one with hepatocellular carcinoma and two with cutaneous melanoma.

Germline lookup yields CDR1 SGDLS and CDR2 YYNGEE. CDR3 length: 14 residues. Measured with immunoSEQ multiplex PCR; TCRdb has only the in-frame clones, and not every one. The profile shows tens of thousands of clones, approximately 94% of them singletons. With regard to this clone: Its target is unknown. An end of the junction does not agree with germline; a read error may underlie this.

The study, taken as a whole, reports: In the expanded peripheral T cells, antigen specificity was never determined. Several nonresponders also turned out to have low normalized T-cell clonal expansion.

This sequence was found in an adult with an advanced solid tumor such as melanoma, head and neck, liver or kidney cancer. Sequenced material: CD4+ or CD8+ T cells sorted from blood, taken in a trial of the OX40 agonist ivuxolimab. The chain couples TRBV9 to TRBJ1-1, with unresolved D. The CDR3 region has the DNA TGTGCCAGCACCGTAGGGTCTCCGAACACTGAAGCTTTCTTT. Amino acid sequence: CASTVGSPNTEAFF. The complete variable domain, with remaining parts taken from reference TRBV9 and TRBJ1-1, reads DSGVTQTPKHLITATGQRVTLRCSPRSGDLSVYWYQQSLDQGLQFLIQYYNGEERAKGNILERFSAQQFPDLHSELNLSSLELGDSALYFCASTVGSPNTEAFFGQGTRLTVV.